The 7 T cell receptor beta chains below were found in one sample sequenced in a study of T cell responses to AZD1222 COVID-19 vaccine. Profiled with immunoSEQ multiplex PCR; TCRdb holds only in-frame clones, not every one. The sample shows around 100,000 clones, around 87% of them seen only once. The input for sequencing was peripheral blood, taken on day 0 of MenACWY control vaccination. The receptors derive from an adult in good health.

This clone was detected only once. The V and J genes are TRBV28 and TRBJ2-3, with 9 bases matching TRBD2. This CDR3 contains 15 residues. J was trimmed by 2 bases and V by 7 bases; bases with no gene match: 7. From germline, CDR1 is MDHEN and CDR2 SYDVKM. The chain's CDR3 is CASTIASGVTDTQYF. The CDR3 region has the DNA TGTGCCAGCACCATCGCTAGCGGGGTCACAGATACGCAGTATTTT.

The chain couples TRBV3-1 (or the pseudogene TRBV3-2) to TRBJ2-7, with TRBD2 identical over 7 bases. In germline, CDR1 is LGHDT, CDR2 YNNKEL (reference sequence). V gave up 0 bases and J gave up 2 bases; unmatched junction bases: 10. This CDR3 has 17 residues. For the CDR3, the DNA is TGTGCCAGCAGCCAAGATTCTCCCAGGACTAGTCCCTACGAGCAGTACTTC. Translating gives CASSQDSPRTSPYEQYF.

The V gene is TRBV28, the J gene TRBJ1-2; 7 nucleotides align to TRBD1. Germline V gives CDR1 MDHEN, CDR2 SYDVKM. This CDR3 comprises 14 residues. J lost 8 bases, V lost 4 bases, and 10 bases had no gene match. CDR3 DNA sequence: TGTGCCAGCAGTTCCCAACAGGGGAGCTACGGCTACACCTTC. Translated, it gives CASSSQQGSYGYTF.

This chain uses TRBV7-9 with TRBJ2-2; the match to TRBD2 covers 8 bases. The V segment lost 3 bases and the J segment 3 bases; nucleotides outside the gene matches: 6. The germline V gene has CDR1 SEHNR and CDR2 FQNEAQ (reference sequence). CDR3 length: 16 residues. CDR3 in amino acids: CASSFPGLADTGELFF. CDR3 nucleotides: TGTGCCAGCAGCTTTCCCGGACTAGCCGACACCGGGGAGCTGTTTTTT.

This rearrangement joins TRBV7-2 to TRBJ1-2; D gene ambiguous. The germline gives CDR1 SGHTA, CDR2 FQGNSA. The CDR3 sequence is 12 residues long. With 5 bases removed from V and 7 bases from J, the gap between germline ends came to 11 bases. CDR3 region: CASSPREGGYTF. For the CDR3, the DNA is TGTGCCAGCAGCCCGCGTGAGGGTGGCTACACCTTC.

This rearrangement joins TRBV7-2 to TRBJ2-2; TRBD2 might be the D (6 bases). In germline, CDR1 is SGHTA, CDR2 FQGNSA. V was clipped by 5 bases and J by 8 bases, with 15 bases between them. The CDR3 contains 14 residues. The CDR3 sequence: CASSRGLDMGELFF. The CDR3 nucleotides read TGTGCCAGCAGCCGGGGACTTGACATGGGGGAGCTGTTTTTT.

V gene TRBV7-2 combines with J gene TRBJ2-7; either TRBD1 or TRBD2 may fit D (5 bases each). The germline V and J ends were trimmed by 3 bases and 5 bases, with 20 bases remaining between them. The CDR3 has 16 amino acids. Germline CDR1 and CDR2: SGHTA and FQGNSA. The CDR3 bases are TGTGCCAGCAGCTTCCAACCTTTGGGGGTTACGGACGAGCAGTACTTC. Protein: CASSFQPLGVTDEQYF.